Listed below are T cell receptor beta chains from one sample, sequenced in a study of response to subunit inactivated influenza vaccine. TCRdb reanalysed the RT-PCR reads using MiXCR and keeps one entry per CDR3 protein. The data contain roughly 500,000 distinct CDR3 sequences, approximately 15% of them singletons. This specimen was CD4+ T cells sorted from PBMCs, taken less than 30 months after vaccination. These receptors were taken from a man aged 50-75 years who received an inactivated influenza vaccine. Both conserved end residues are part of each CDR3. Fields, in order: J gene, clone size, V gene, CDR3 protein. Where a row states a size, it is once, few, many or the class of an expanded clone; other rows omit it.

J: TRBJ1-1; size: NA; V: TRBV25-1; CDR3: CASSIPGGAAFF
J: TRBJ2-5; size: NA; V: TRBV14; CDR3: CASSQARAKQETQYF
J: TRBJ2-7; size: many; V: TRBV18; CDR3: CASSQDRQTYEQYF
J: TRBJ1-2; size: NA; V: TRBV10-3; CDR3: CAISESRLPRGQGYNYGYTF
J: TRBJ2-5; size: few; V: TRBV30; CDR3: CAWRGDGSRETQYF
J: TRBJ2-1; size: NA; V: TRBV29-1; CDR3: CSARKRGIRLDEQFF
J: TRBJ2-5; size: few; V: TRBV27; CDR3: CASRGAPAATQETQYF
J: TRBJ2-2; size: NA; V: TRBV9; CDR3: CASSVVGGWTGELFF
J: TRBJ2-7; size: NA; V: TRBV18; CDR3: CASSPRTGSNEQYF
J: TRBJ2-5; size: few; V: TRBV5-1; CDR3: CASSLGRGLFETQYF
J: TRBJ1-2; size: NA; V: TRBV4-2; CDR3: CASSQDFAQGANYGYTF
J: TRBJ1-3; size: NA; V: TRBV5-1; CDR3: CASSPGDSSSGNTIYF
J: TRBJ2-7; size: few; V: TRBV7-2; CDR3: CASSLAPAGPQYEQYF
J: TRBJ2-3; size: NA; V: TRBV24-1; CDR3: CATSDFPDFTDGSTDTQYF
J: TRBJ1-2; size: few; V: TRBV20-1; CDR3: CSARETGLRPGYTF
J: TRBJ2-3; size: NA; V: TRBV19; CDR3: CASSMNGLGGTDTQYF
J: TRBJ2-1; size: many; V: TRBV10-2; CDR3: CASSESNLGLVYNEQFF
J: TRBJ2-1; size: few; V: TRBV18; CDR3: CASSPRLLAGSSYNEQFF
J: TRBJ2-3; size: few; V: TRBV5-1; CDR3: CASSLPARLTGTKWYF
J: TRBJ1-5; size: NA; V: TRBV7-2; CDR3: CASSLVGTGEQPQHF
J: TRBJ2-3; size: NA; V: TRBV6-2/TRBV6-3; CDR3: CASSYSLPGLAVSTDTQYF
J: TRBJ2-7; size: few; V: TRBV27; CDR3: CASSTDARYEQYF
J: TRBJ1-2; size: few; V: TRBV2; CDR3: CASSEAWGYGYTF
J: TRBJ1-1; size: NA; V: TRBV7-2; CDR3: CASSPPPRSLGNTEAFF
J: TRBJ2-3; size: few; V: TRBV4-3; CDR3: CASSQNGGRDTQYF
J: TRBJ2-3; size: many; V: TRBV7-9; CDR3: CASSVSGPSTDTQYF
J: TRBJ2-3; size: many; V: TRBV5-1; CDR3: CASSHGLAGAADTQYF
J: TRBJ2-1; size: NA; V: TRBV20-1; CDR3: CSARGPPGEQFF
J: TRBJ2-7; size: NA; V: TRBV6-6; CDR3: CASSYDATYEQYF
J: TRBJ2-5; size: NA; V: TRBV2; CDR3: CASSPWGTSERQETQYF
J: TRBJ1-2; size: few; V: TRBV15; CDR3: CATSEQGDGYTF
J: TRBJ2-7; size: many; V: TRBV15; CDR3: CATSRDRLGGSYEQYF
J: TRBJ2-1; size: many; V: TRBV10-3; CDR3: CAISGQRNEQFF
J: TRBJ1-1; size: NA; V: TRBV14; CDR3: CASSQDLGGRAFF
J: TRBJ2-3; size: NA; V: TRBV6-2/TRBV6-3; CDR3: CASSYSPGTEYTDTQYF
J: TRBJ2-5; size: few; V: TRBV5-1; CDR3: CASSHGQGRSETQYF
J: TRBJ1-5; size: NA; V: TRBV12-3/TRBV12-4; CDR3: CASSLAGGINQPQHF
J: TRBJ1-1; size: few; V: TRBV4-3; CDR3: CASSQTSVNTEAFF
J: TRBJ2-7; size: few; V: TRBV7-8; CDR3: CASSEAGEVYF
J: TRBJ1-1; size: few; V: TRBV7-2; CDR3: CASSWGGPLNTEAFF